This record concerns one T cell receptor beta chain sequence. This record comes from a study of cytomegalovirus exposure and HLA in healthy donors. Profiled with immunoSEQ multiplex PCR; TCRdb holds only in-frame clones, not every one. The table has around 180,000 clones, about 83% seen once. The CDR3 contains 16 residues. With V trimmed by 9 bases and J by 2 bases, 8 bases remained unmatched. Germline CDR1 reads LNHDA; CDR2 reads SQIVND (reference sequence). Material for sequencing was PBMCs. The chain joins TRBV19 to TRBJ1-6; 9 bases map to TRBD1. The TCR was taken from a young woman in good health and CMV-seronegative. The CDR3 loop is CASRTGALTYNSPLHF. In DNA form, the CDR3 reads TGTGCCAGCCGGACAGGGGCTCTTACCTATAATTCACCCCTCCACTTT.